This T cell receptor (beta chain) comes out of a study of CD8+CD57+ T cells in acquired aplastic anemia. Study in general: The study obtained an average of around 3.4 ug of DNA from sorted CD4+ and CD8+ cells. Researchers reported that healthy donors averaged about 11 million reads for CD4+ cells. Whole-study results and caveats: Patients and controls were not found to differ significantly in CD8+ Simpson's diversity.

Investigators profiled TCR beta VDJ and CDR3 from genomic DNA template. TCRdb processed the reads anew with MiXCR; each CDR3 protein has one entry. The sample yields about 190,000 distinct CDR3 sequences, around 50% seen once. The germline V gene encodes CDR1 SGHTA and CDR2 FQGTGA. This CDR3 contains 12 residues. The V end lost 4 bases, the J end lost 2 bases, and 4 bases lay between the germline ends. This clonotype has a single count. What it recognizes is unknown. This TCR derives from a human donor in good health, serving as a control. V gene TRBV7-3 combines with J gene TRBJ2-3, with D hard to call. The sample taken for sequencing was sorted CD4+, CD8+, or CD8+CD57+ T cells (not recorded which) from PBMCs. This CDR3 is CASSSHTDTQYF. The CDR3 DNA reads as TGTGCCAGCAGCTCCCACACAGATACGCAGTATTTT.